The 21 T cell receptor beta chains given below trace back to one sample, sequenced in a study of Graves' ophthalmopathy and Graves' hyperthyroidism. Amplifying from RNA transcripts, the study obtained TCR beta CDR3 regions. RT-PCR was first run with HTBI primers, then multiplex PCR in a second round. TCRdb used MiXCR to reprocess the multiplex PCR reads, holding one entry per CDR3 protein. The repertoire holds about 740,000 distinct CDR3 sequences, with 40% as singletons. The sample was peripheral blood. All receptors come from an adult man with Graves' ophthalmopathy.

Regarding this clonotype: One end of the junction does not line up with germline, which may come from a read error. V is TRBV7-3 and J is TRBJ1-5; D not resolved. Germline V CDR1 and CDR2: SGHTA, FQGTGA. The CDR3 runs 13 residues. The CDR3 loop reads CASNLLAGQPQHF. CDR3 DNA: TGTGCCAGCAACTTATTAGCGGGTCAGCCCCAGCATTTT.

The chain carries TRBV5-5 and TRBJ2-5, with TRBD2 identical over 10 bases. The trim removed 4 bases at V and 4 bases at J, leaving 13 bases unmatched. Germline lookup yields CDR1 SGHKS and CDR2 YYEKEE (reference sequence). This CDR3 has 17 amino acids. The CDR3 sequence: CASSQGSSGGARETQYF. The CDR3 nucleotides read TGTGCCAGCAGCCAAGGTTCAAGCGGGGGGGCTCGAGAGACCCAGTACTTC.

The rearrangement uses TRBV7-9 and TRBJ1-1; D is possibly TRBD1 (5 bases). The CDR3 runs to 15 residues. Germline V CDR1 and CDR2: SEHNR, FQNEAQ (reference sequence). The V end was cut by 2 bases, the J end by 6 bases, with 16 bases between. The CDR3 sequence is CASSLIAGAIAEAFF. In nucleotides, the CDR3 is TGTGCCAGCAGCTTAATAGCCGGGGCGATCGCTGAAGCTTTCTTT.

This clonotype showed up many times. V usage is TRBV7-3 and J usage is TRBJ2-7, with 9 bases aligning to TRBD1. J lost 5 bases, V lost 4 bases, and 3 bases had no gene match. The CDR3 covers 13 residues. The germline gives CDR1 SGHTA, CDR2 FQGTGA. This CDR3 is CASSSGQGNEQYF. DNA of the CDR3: TGTGCCAGCAGCTCCGGACAGGGGAACGAGCAGTACTTC. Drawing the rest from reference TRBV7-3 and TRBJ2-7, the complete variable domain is GAGVSQTPSNKVTEKGKYVELRCDPISGHTALYWYRQSLGQGPEFLIYFQGTGAADDSGLPNDRFFAVRPEGSVSTLKIQRTERGDSAVYLCASSSGQGNEQYFGPGTRLTVT.

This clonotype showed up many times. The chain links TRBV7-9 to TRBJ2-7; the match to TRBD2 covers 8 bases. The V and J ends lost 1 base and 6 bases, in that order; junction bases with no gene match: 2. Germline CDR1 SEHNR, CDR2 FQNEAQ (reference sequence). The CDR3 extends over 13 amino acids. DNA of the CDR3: TGTGCCAGCAGCTTAGGTGCGGGGGGCGAGCAGTACTTC. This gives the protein CASSLGAGGEQYF.

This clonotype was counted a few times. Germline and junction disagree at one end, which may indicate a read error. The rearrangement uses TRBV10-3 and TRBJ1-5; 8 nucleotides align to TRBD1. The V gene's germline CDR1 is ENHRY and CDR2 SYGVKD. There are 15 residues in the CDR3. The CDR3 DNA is TGTGCCAGCAGTCACGGGACAGGCGCCAATCAGCCCCAGCATTTT. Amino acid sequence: CASSHGTGANQPQHF.

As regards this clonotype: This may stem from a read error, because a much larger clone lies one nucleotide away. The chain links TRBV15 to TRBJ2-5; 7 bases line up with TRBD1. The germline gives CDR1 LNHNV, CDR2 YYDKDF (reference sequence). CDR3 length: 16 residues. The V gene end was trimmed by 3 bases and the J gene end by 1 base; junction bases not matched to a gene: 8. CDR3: CATSSPRTGTQETQYF. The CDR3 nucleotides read TGTGCCACCAGCAGTCCTCGGACAGGCACCCAAGAGACCCAGTACTTC. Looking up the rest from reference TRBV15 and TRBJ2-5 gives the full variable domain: DAMVIQNPRYQVTQFGKPVTLSCSQTLNHNVMYWYQQKSSQAPKLLFHYYDKDFNNEADTPDNFQSRRPNTSFCFLDIRSPGLGDTAMYLCATSSPRTGTQETQYFGPGTRLLVL.

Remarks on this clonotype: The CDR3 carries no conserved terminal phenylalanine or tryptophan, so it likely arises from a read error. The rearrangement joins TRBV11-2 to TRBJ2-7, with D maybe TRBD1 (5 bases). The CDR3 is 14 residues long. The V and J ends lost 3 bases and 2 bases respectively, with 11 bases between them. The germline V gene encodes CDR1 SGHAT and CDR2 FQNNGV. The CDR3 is CASSLTDTAYEQYL. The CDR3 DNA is TGTGCCAGCAGCTTGACAGATACTGCCTACGAGCAGTACCTC.

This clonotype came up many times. The CDR3 DNA reads TGTGCCAGCAGGGGTGCCGGGAGCTTGAGGCGCTATGGCTACACCTTC. Its translation is CASRGAGSLRRYGYTF. The gene calls are TRBV9 and TRBJ1-2, with unresolved D. Deletions cut 5 bases from V and 4 bases from J, with 21 bases between. CDR1 SGDLS and CDR2 YYNGEE come from the germline V gene. The CDR3 is 16 residues long.

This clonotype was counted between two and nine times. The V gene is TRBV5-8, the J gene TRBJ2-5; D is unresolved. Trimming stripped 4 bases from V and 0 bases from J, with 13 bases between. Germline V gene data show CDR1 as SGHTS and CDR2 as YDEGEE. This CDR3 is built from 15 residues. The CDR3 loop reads CASSPRGGDQETQYF. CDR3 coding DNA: TGTGCCAGCAGCCCTCGAGGCGGCGACCAAGAGACCCAGTACTTC.

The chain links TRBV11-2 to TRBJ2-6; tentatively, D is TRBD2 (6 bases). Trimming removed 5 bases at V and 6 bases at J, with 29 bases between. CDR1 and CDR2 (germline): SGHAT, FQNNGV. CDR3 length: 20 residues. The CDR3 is CASSQDGRTSRVFLANVLTF. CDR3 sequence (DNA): TGTGCCAGCAGCCAAGATGGCCGCACTAGCAGGGTATTCTTGGCCAACGTCCTGACTTTC.

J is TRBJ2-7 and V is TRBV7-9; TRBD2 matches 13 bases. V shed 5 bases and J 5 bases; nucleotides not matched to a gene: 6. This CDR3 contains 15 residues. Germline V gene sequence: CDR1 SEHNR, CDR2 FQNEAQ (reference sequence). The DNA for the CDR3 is TGTGCCAGCAGCGCGGGACTAGCGGGGAGGAACGAGCAGTACTTC. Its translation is CASSAGLAGRNEQYF.

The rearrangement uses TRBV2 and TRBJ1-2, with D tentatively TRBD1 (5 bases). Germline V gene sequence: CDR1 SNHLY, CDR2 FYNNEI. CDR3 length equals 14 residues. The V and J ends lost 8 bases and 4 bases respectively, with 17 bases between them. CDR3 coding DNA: TGTGCCAGCGTTGCCGGGGGATTGGGCTATGGCTACACCTTC. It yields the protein CASVAGGLGYGYTF.

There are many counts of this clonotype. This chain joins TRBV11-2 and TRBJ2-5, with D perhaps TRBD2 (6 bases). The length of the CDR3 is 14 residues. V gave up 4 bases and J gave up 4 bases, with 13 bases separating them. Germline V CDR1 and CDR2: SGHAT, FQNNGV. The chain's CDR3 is CASSSSTRRETQYF. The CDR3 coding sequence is TGTGCCAGCAGCTCCTCGACTAGGCGAGAGACCCAGTACTTC.

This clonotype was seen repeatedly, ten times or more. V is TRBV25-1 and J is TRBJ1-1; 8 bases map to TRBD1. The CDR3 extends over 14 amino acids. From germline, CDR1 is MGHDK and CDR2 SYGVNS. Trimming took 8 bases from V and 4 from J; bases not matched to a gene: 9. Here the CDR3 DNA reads TGTGCCAGCGTCCGCTCCGGGACAGGCACTGAAGCTTTCTTT. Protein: CASVRSGTGTEAFF.

The CDR3 spells CASSQRSKSRGMETQYF. The CDR3 region has the DNA TGTGCCAGCAGCCAACGGTCAAAATCCAGAGGGATGGAGACCCAGTACTTC. The chain has TRBV3-1 and TRBJ2-5; possibly TRBD2 for D (5 bases). The CDR3 spans 17 residues. V lost 2 bases to trimming and J lost 5 bases, with 21 bases between them. CDR1 is LGHDT, CDR2 YNNKEL, per germline (reference sequence).

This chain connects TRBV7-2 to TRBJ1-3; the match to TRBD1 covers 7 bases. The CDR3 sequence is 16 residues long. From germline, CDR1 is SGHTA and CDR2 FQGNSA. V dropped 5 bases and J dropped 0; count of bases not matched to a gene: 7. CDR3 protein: CASSLKTGSSGNTIYF. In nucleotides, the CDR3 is TGTGCCAGCAGCCTCAAGACAGGGAGCTCTGGAAACACCATATATTTT.

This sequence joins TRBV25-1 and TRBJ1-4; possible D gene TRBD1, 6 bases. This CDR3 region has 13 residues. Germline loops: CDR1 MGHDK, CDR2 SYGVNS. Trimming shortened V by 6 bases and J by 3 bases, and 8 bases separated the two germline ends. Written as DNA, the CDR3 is TGTGCCAGCAGAACAGGGCCTAATGAAAAACTGTTTTTT. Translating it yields CASRTGPNEKLFF. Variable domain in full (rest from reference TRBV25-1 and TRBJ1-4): EADIYQTPRYLVIGTGKKITLECSQTMGHDKMYWYQQDPGMELHLIHYSYGVNSTEKGDLSSESTVSRIRTEHFPLTLESARPSHTSQYLCASRTGPNEKLFFGSGTQLSVL.

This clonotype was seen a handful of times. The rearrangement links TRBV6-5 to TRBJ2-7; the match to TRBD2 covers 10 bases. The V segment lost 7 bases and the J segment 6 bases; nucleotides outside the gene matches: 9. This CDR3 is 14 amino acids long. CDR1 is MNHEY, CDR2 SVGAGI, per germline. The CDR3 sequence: CASTPSGSPREQYF. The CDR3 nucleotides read TGTGCCAGCACGCCTAGCGGGAGCCCGCGCGAGCAGTACTTC.

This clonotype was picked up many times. The CDR3 DNA reads as TGTGCCAGTAGTTTCTCAGGGCGGACCGGGGAGCTGTTTTTT. It yields the protein CASSFSGRTGELFF. The rearrangement joins TRBV19 to TRBJ2-2; possibly TRBD1 for D (5 bases). Germline V gene sequence: CDR1 LNHDA, CDR2 SQIVND (reference sequence). The V end was cut by 5 bases, the J end by 5 bases, with 12 bases between. The CDR3 is 14 residues long.

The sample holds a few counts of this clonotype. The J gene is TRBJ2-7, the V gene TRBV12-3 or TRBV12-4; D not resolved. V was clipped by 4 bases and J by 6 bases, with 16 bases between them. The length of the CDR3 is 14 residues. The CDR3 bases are TGTGCCAGCAGTTACTCCGACGTGTCTCGCGAGCAGTACTTC. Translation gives CASSYSDVSREQYF.